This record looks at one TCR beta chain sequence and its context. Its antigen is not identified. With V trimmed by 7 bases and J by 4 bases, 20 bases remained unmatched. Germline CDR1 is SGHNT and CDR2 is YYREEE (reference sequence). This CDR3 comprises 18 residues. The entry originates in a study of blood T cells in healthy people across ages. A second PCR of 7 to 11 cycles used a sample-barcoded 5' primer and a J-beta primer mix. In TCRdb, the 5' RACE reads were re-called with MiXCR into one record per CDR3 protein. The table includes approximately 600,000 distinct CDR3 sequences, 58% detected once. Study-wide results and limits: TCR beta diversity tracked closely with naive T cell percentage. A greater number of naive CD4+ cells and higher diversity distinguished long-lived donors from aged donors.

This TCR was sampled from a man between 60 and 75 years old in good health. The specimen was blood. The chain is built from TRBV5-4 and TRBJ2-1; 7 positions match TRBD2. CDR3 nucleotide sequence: TGTGCCAGCCGGTGGGCAGGGAGTCGTCTAGCGGCTTACAATGAGCAGTTCTTC. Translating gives CASRWAGSRLAAYNEQFF.